The entry that follows covers one T cell receptor (beta chain) sequence. The antigen remains unidentified. The data originate from a study of T cell repertoires in cytomegalovirus infection. From the reads, TCRdb called clonotypes with MiXCR, one entry per CDR3 protein. The data hold around 710,000 distinct CDR3 sequences, with about 28% observed a single time. The CDR3 runs to 17 residues. Per the germline V gene, CDR1 is LNHNV and CDR2 is YYDKDF (reference sequence). Trimming took 6 bases from V and 5 from J; bases not matched to a gene: 13. The study's findings and limits: Clonotypes of TCR beta that were HLA-C-restricted and CMV-specific dominated the ex vivo response.

This TCR was sampled from a human donor in good health (CMV status not recorded). Some clones in this sample may be carry-over from other donors' samples. Source: cultured CD8+ T cells from PBMCs, taken from culture after CMV antigen stimulation. The V and J genes are TRBV15 and TRBJ2-2; TRBD2 aligns across 9 bases. The CDR3 is CATRGAGGIRRTGELFF. CDR3 bases: TGTGCCACCAGGGGTGCGGGGGGGATCCGGCGGACCGGGGAGCTGTTTTTT.